This is a list of T cell receptor beta chains from one sample in a study of radiotherapy plus CTLA-4 blockade in lung cancer. Data came from immunoSEQ multiplex PCR; TCRdb stores just in-frame clones and leaves some out. The sample lists 81,000 or so clones, under 85% occurring once. Sequences were derived from peripheral blood, sampled from a patient treated with radiotherapy plus ipilimumab. The receptor set was obtained from a human donor with non-small cell lung cancer who had stable disease on radiotherapy plus ipilimumab. CDR3s include the opening cysteine and the closing phenylalanine or tryptophan. Each record gives: D gene, V gene, J gene, clone size, CDR3 protein, CDR3 DNA. The D gene is left open where the match is weak. Rows give clone size only sometimes, using once, few, many, or a class for an expanded clone.

TRBD2,TRBV5-1,TRBJ2-3,-,CASSWTKGLAFTDTQYF,TGCGCCAGCAGCTGGACGAAGGGACTAGCATTCACAGATACGCAGTATTTT
TRBD1,TRBV5-1,TRBJ2-2,-,CASSIQGDVVTGELFF,TGCGCCAGCAGCATTCAGGGGGATGTGGTCACCGGGGAGCTGTTTTTT
-,TRBV1,TRBJ2-4,-,CTSSPQLCGGDTIQYF,TGCACCAGCAGTCCCCAGCTATGCGGGGGGGACACCATTCAGTACTTC
-,TRBV2,TRBJ1-5,-,CASFVAPGGNQPQHF,TGTGCCAGCTTCGTGGCCCCAGGGGGCAATCAGCCCCAGCATTTT
-,TRBV28,TRBJ1-1,-,CASSLDRSEAFF,TGTGCCAGCAGTCTGGACAGATCTGAAGCTTTCTTT
-,TRBV5-6,TRBJ1-6,-,CASRLSGAGNSPLHF,TGTGCCAGCAGGCTATCTGGGGCGGGAAATTCACCCCTCCACTTT
TRBD1,TRBV30,TRBJ2-3,-,CAWSVGQGADTQYF,TGTGCCTGGAGTGTCGGGCAGGGGGCAGATACGCAGTATTTT
-,TRBV18,TRBJ1-2,-,CASSPTGPAGYTF,TGTGCCAGCTCACCAACAGGGCCGGCTGGCTACACCTTC
TRBD1,TRBV6-6,TRBJ1-2,-,CASSYLGLGTGLF,TGTGCCAGCAGTTACTTGGGCTTAGGGACAGGGCTTTTC
-,TRBV29-1,TRBJ1-1,-,CSVVGEGTEAFF,TGCAGCGTTGTAGGGGAAGGAACTGAAGCTTTCTTT
TRBD1,TRBV28,TRBJ2-5,once,CASSPWTGGEETQYF,TGTGCCAGCAGTCCCTGGACAGGGGGCGAAGAGACCCAGTACTTC
-,TRBV15,TRBJ1-5,-,CATVREGSNQPQHF,TGTGCCACCGTGCGGGAGGGAAGCAATCAGCCCCAGCATTTT